These 29 T cell receptor beta chains originate from one sample sequenced in a study of T cells expressing NK-cell markers. TCRdb re-called the 5' RACE reads and shows each CDR3 protein once, DNA omitted. This table holds about 540,000 distinct CDR3 sequences. The source material was blood T cells: a sorted CD56 or NKG2C T cell subset, CD4+ or CD8+ T cells, or bulk PBMC T cells (not recorded which). The origin of the receptors is a man between 18 and 35 years old in good health.

The chain links TRBV14 to TRBJ2-7. There are 13 residues in the CDR3. Per the germline V gene, CDR1 is SGHDN and CDR2 is FVKESK. This chain's CDR3 is CASSRQNEIEQYF.

The rearrangement joins TRBV20-1 to TRBJ2-1; with no DNA, the TCRdb D assignment of TRBD2 cannot be verified. The CDR3 covers 16 residues. Germline V gene lookup returns CDR1 DFQATT and CDR2 SNEGSKA (reference sequence). CDR3 in amino acids: CSAIPGWGLAHNEQFF.

This rearrangement joins TRBV5-1 to TRBJ1-2; TCRdb reports TRBD1, a call that lacks DNA to check it against. Germline assignment: CDR1 SGHRS and CDR2 YFSETQ. The CDR3 extends over 17 amino acids. CDR3 sequence: CASSLRDSVTVNYGYTF.

The chain has TRBV18 and TRBJ1-1; the D call from TCRdb, TRBD1, cannot be confirmed without DNA. CDR3 length: 17 amino acids. Germline V gives CDR1 KGHSH, CDR2 LQKENI. The CDR3 protein is CASSPELSGFRNTEAFF. Supplemented by reference TRBV18 and TRBJ1-1, the full variable domain reads NAGVMQNPRHLVRRRGQEARLRCSPMKGHSHVYWYRQLPEEGLKFMVYLQKENIIDESGMPKERFSAEFPKEGPSILRIQQVVRGDSAAYFCASSPELSGFRNTEAFFGQGTRLTVV.

The rearrangement joins TRBV14 to TRBJ1-1; the TCRdb D gene call, TRBD1, has no DNA to confirm it. Germline-derived CDR1 and CDR2 are SGHDN and FVKESK. This CDR3 spans 16 amino acids. This CDR3 reads CASSHRTGVSNTEAFF.

The chain carries TRBV4-2 and TRBJ2-1; without DNA, the TCRdb call of TRBD2 cannot be checked. Germline V CDR1 and CDR2: LGHNA, YNFKEQ. The CDR3 totals 15 residues. This CDR3 is CASSQDPKTSVGQFF.

V and J are TRBV19 and TRBJ1-5; TCRdb picks TRBD1, but there is no DNA to check that call. In germline, CDR1 is LNHDA, CDR2 SQIVND (reference sequence). CDR3 size: 11 residues. CDR3 amino acids: CATGEGQPQHF.

This chain connects TRBV9 to TRBJ2-3; TCRdb designates TRBD1, a call that cannot be tested without DNA. The CDR3 extends over 19 amino acids. Per germline, CDR1 SGDLS and CDR2 YYNGEE. The chain's CDR3 is CASSVGPTGHGSSTDTQYF.

The CDR3 loop is CSASGGLVTDTQYF. The J gene is TRBJ2-3, the V gene TRBV20-1; TCRdb names TRBD1, which stays unverified in the absence of DNA. The CDR3 contains 14 residues. Per germline, CDR1 DFQATT and CDR2 SNEGSKA (reference sequence).

The CDR3 sequence is CSVLDPGTASDGYTF. This sequence joins TRBV29-1 and TRBJ1-2; checking the TCRdb D call of TRBD1 is not possible without DNA. This CDR3 has 15 amino acids. Per germline, CDR1 SQVTM and CDR2 ANQGSEA.

This chain uses TRBV29-1 with TRBJ1-1; TCRdb designates TRBD1, a call that cannot be tested without DNA. There are 14 residues in the CDR3. The germline V gene encodes CDR1 SQVTM and CDR2 ANQGSEA. CDR3 protein: CSVGKGGVRTEAFF.

The chain employs TRBV20-1 and TRBJ2-3; checking the TCRdb D call of TRBD1 is not possible without DNA. Germline V gene lookup returns CDR1 DFQATT and CDR2 SNEGSKA (reference sequence). CDR3 length: 13 residues. This chain's CDR3 is CSAVTGEGDTQYF.

The J gene is TRBJ2-3, the V gene TRBV11-2; the TCRdb D gene call, TRBD2, has no DNA to confirm it. The V gene's germline CDR1 is SGHAT and CDR2 FQNNGV. CDR3 size: 18 residues. The CDR3: CASSPPGLAGDPTDTQYF.

The gene calls are TRBV5-1 and TRBJ2-1; TCRdb indicates TRBD2, and absent DNA this call remains unverified. Germline lookup yields CDR1 SGHRS and CDR2 YFSETQ. This CDR3 has 16 residues. CDR3 region: CASSHTTSGSSNEQFF.

The rearrangement links TRBV12-3 or TRBV12-4 to TRBJ2-2; TCRdb designates TRBD1, a call that cannot be tested without DNA. CDR3 length equals 15 residues. CDR3 sequence reads: CASSLVSGKPGELFF.

The gene calls are TRBV6-5 and TRBJ2-1; TCRdb's D call, TRBD1, is unchecked because there is no DNA. There are 12 residues in the CDR3. Germline CDR1 and CDR2: MNHEY and SVGAGI. This chain's CDR3 is CASSYDRGEQFF.

This chain's CDR3 is CASSQEGGGQSSYNEQFF. This chain uses TRBV4-1 with TRBJ2-1; no DNA is available, so the TRBD2 call from TCRdb remains unchecked. This CDR3 is built from 18 residues. Germline V CDR1 and CDR2: MGHRA, YSYEKL.

The chain uses TRBV27 and TRBJ2-1; there is no DNA to check the TCRdb D call of TRBD2. The CDR3 runs 17 residues. Germline lookup yields CDR1 MNHEY and CDR2 SMNVEV (reference sequence). Here the CDR3 reads CASSFPSGWGSYNEQFF.

The rearrangement joins TRBV27 to TRBJ2-2. Germline values: CDR1 MNHEY, CDR2 SMNVEV (reference sequence). CDR3 length: 14 residues. The CDR3 reads CASSFMVRSGELFF.

This chain connects TRBV10-3 to TRBJ2-7; absent DNA, TCRdb's TRBD1 call cannot be checked. Germline V lookup: CDR1 ENHRY, CDR2 SYGVKD. The CDR3 has 11 amino acids. Here the CDR3 reads CAITGNYEQYF.

V is TRBV7-8 and J is TRBJ1-4; TCRdb proposes TRBD1, but this gene call is untestable without DNA. Per germline, CDR1 SGHVS and CDR2 FQNEAQ. This CDR3 spans 14 amino acids. The CDR3 is CASSRTGLGEKLFF.

This rearrangement joins TRBV24-1 to TRBJ2-2; as DNA is missing, the TRBD1 call by TCRdb cannot be tested. The CDR3 contains 15 residues. From germline, CDR1 is KGHDR and CDR2 SFDVKD. CDR3 region: CATSTRDGSTGELFF.

The chain has TRBV10-3 and TRBJ2-7; TCRdb designates TRBD2, a call that cannot be tested without DNA. Germline V gives CDR1 ENHRY, CDR2 SYGVKD. The CDR3 is 16 amino acids. The CDR3 sequence is CAISDPLAGSSYEQYF.

The genes are TRBV3-1 and TRBJ1-1. Germline CDR1 is LGHDT and CDR2 is YNNKEL (reference sequence). The CDR3 loop spans 15 amino acids. The CDR3 sequence is CASSQIGGRFTEAFF.

V and J are TRBV4-2 and TRBJ2-1; the D gene TCRdb calls, TRBD1, cannot be checked with no DNA. CDR3 length: 15 amino acids. Germline values: CDR1 LGHNA, CDR2 YNFKEQ. CDR3 sequence: CASSQDGDRINEQFF.

This sequence joins TRBV4-1 and TRBJ1-4. Germline loops: CDR1 MGHRA, CDR2 YSYEKL. There are 16 residues in the CDR3. The CDR3 is CASSQDMSATNEKLFF.

This chain uses TRBV5-1 with TRBJ2-5; the TCRdb D gene call, TRBD2, has no DNA to confirm it. Germline CDR1 SGHRS, CDR2 YFSETQ. The CDR3 contains 17 residues. The CDR3 loop reads CASSPRWSGPGGETQYF.

V gene TRBV29-1 combines with J gene TRBJ2-1; the TCRdb call, TRBD1, lacks DNA for checking. The CDR3 is 14 residues long. The germline CDR1 and CDR2 sequences are SQVTM and ANQGSEA. The CDR3 sequence is CSVSGTGGRNEQFF.

V is TRBV20-1 and J is TRBJ2-1; TCRdb outputs TRBD2, but without DNA this stays unchecked. The CDR3 consists of 15 residues. Germline CDR1 DFQATT, CDR2 SNEGSKA (reference sequence). This CDR3 is CSAREAAGSRNEQFF.